These 18 T cell receptor beta chains were all obtained from the same sample, sequenced in a study of beta chain features in type 1 diabetes. Study conclusions and caveats: Researchers report that Type 1 diabetes patients had moderately but significantly shorter TCRB CDR3s across all four CD4+ subsets.

Every isolated RNA sample was fully reverse transcribed, so sequencing captured expressed TCRB transcripts. Assay used: immunoSEQ multiplex PCR; TCRdb lists only in-frame clones, some missing. Of approximately 50,000 clones in the sample, under 75% are singletons; the top ten hold approximately 0.29%. These receptors are not linked to any known antigen. The sequenced sample consisted of stem cell memory CD4+ T cells from blood. The receptor set was obtained from a woman aged 25 to 39 with type 1 diabetes.

V gene TRBV5-4 combines with J gene TRBJ2-2, with D maybe TRBD2 (5 bases). The V and J ends lost 6 bases and 4 bases respectively, with 13 bases between them. Germline CDR1 is SGHNT and CDR2 is YYREEE (reference sequence). CDR3 length equals 14 residues. The CDR3 reads CASTQTTTTGELFF. Here the CDR3 DNA reads TGTGCCAGCACCCAGACTACGACCACCGGGGAGCTGTTTTTT.

This sequence joins TRBV28 and TRBJ1-3, with a weak D call TRBD1 (6 bases). V was clipped by 6 bases and J by 3 bases, with 12 bases between them. In germline, CDR1 is MDHEN, CDR2 SYDVKM. The CDR3 is made up of 14 amino acids. CDR3 protein: CASRAGGHGNTIYF. CDR3 DNA sequence: TGTGCCAGCAGGGCGGGGGGGCATGGAAACACCATATATTTT.

This clone was seen once. The rearrangement links TRBV9 to TRBJ2-5; 8 bases map to TRBD2. Germline-derived CDR1 and CDR2 are SGDLS and YYNGEE. The length of the CDR3 is 14 residues. V trimming: 0 bases; J trimming: 2 bases; junction bases outside the gene matches: 0. The CDR3 loop is CASSVAGGQETQYF. The CDR3 DNA follows: TGTGCCAGCAGCGTAGCGGGAGGGCAAGAGACCCAGTACTTC.

The V call is TRBV5-4, the J call TRBJ2-7; a weak D match, TRBD1 (5 bases). The germline V gene encodes CDR1 SGHNT and CDR2 YYREEE (reference sequence). This CDR3 has 17 amino acids. V lost 4 bases and J 1 base, leaving 21 bases between the germline ends. As DNA, the CDR3 is TGTGCCAGCAGCCACGCGATTTTAAGGCAGGGATCCTACGAGCAGTACTTC. Its translation: CASSHAILRQGSYEQYF.

The rearrangement joins TRBV7-2 to TRBJ2-1; 8 positions match TRBD1. Germline values: CDR1 SGHTA, CDR2 FQGNSA. J was trimmed by 9 bases and V by 4 bases; bases with no gene match: 5. The CDR3 is 13 residues long. CDR3 coding DNA: TGTGCCAGCAGCTCTCAGGGGGCAATTGAGCAGTTCTTC. Its translation is CASSSQGAIEQFF.

The rearrangement joins TRBV19 to TRBJ1-5, with D perhaps TRBD1 (6 bases). Trimming removed 4 bases from V and 7 bases from J, with 17 bases in between. The CDR3 spans 15 residues. Per the germline V gene, CDR1 is LNHDA and CDR2 is SQIVND (reference sequence). For the CDR3, the DNA is TGTGCCAGTAGTAACCCCCAGGGAACAGGGCAGCCCCAGCATTTT. This codes for CASSNPQGTGQPQHF.

J is TRBJ2-6 and V is TRBV5-1, with 7 positions matching TRBD1. The CDR3 spans 17 residues. Trimming cost V 2 bases and J 0 bases; bases outside gene matches: 5. The V gene's germline CDR1 is SGHRS and CDR2 YFSETQ. This chain's CDR3 is CASSLGTASSGANVLTF. In DNA form, the CDR3 reads TGCGCCAGCAGCTTAGGGACAGCGAGCTCTGGGGCCAACGTCCTGACTTTC.

This clone came up a few times. J is TRBJ1-1 and V is TRBV7-3; TRBD1 matches at 7 bases. With 3 bases clipped from V and 3 bases from J, the junction kept 4 bases outside the gene matches. Germline V gene sequence: CDR1 SGHTA, CDR2 FQGTGA. The CDR3 totals 14 residues. CDR3 in amino acids: CASSFNTGDTEAFF. In DNA form, the CDR3 reads TGTGCCAGCAGCTTCAACACAGGGGACACTGAAGCTTTCTTT.

V and J are TRBV30 and TRBJ1-5, with D unclear. Germline values: CDR1 GTSNPN, CDR2 SVGIG (reference sequence). The CDR3 contains 12 residues. V dropped 1 base and J dropped 4 bases, with 5 bases sitting between them. The CDR3 coding sequence is TGTGCCTGGAGTGCGACAAATCAGCCCCAGCATTTT. Translated: CAWSATNQPQHF.

The J gene is TRBJ1-4, the V gene TRBV18; D call uncertain. This CDR3 has 12 residues. In germline, CDR1 is KGHSH, CDR2 LQKENI. The V end was cut by 3 bases, the J end by 7 bases, with 6 bases between. CDR3 coding DNA: TGTGCCAGCTCACCCGAGGGTGAAAAACTGTTTTTT. It codes for CASSPEGEKLFF.

This chain links TRBV27 with TRBJ1-2, with a possible D match to TRBD1 (6 bases). CDR3 length: 16 amino acids. Germline CDR1 and CDR2: MNHEY and SMNVEV (reference sequence). The germline V and J ends were trimmed by 6 bases and 8 bases, with 25 bases remaining between them. The DNA for the CDR3 is TGTGCCAGCAGCGCCGTCCCCTACCGGGTCAGGGGAGGCTACACCTTC. Protein: CASSAVPYRVRGGYTF.

This sequence joins TRBV10-3 and TRBJ2-5; TRBD1 aligns across 10 bases. The CDR3 loop spans 14 amino acids. Germline V CDR1 and CDR2: ENHRY, SYGVKD. J gave up 4 bases and V 4 bases, and 3 bases lay outside the gene matches. DNA for the CDR3: TGTGCCATCAGTGTGGGACAGGGGACAGAGACCCAGTACTTC. It specifies CAISVGQGTETQYF.

The gene calls are TRBV27 and TRBJ2-3; 8 bases agree with TRBD1. The junction had 11 bases not matched to a gene; V was cut back by 7 bases and J by 2 bases. The germline CDR1 and CDR2 sequences are MNHEY and SMNVEV (reference sequence). This CDR3 has 16 residues. The CDR3 spells CASNPTLTGATDTQYF. As DNA, the CDR3 is TGTGCCAGCAATCCTACCTTGACAGGGGCCACAGATACGCAGTATTTT.

The CDR3 DNA reads as TGCGCCAGCAGCTTGGAACCCCGGGGCAATGAGCAGTTCTTC. Its protein is CASSLEPRGNEQFF. The chain combines TRBV5-1 with TRBJ2-1, with D possibly being TRBD2 (5 bases). The germline gives CDR1 SGHRS, CDR2 YFSETQ. V lost 0 bases, J lost 6 bases, and 10 bases lay in between. CDR3 size: 14 residues.

V is TRBV25-1 and J is TRBJ2-1; 7 bases map to TRBD1. The CDR3 sequence is 16 residues long. Germline V gene sequence: CDR1 MGHDK, CDR2 SYGVNS. V shed 4 bases, J shed 2 bases, and the junction held 8 bases outside the gene matches. CDR3 coding DNA: TGTGCCAGCAGTGGAACCGGGACAGTAACCTACAATGAGCAGTTCTTC. Residues: CASSGTGTVTYNEQFF.

The chain is built from TRBV2 and TRBJ1-1; possibly TRBD1 for D (6 bases). The germline V gene encodes CDR1 SNHLY and CDR2 FYNNEI. Trimming removed 3 bases at V and 1 base at J, with 12 bases between. The CDR3 covers 15 residues. The CDR3 is CASSDWGLENTEAFF. CDR3 nucleotides: TGTGCCAGCAGTGATTGGGGGCTGGAGAACACTGAAGCTTTCTTT.

The chain recombines TRBV6-1 with TRBJ2-7; D possibly corresponds to TRBD1 (5 bases). Germline loops: CDR1 MNHNS, CDR2 SASEGT. CDR3 length: 13 amino acids. The V gene lost 5 bases and the J gene lost 6 bases, with 14 bases spanning the gap. This chain's CDR3 is CASSPPPGREQYF. In DNA, the CDR3 is TGTGCCAGCAGTCCCCCCCCAGGGCGCGAGCAGTACTTC.

The V and J genes are TRBV5-4 and TRBJ1-1; D ambiguous. The CDR3 sequence is 14 residues long. V shed 1 base and J shed 1 base, with 8 bases lying between them. Germline CDR1 is SGHNT and CDR2 is YYREEE (reference sequence). The CDR3 bases are TGTGCCAGCAGCTTGAGTGGAGGGAACACTGAAGCTTTCTTT. Its translation: CASSLSGGNTEAFF.